This T cell receptor (beta chain) was sequenced in a study of a mutant IDH1 vaccine in newly diagnosed glioma. Study summary: With temozolomide cycles, or 4-6 weeks after radiotherapy alone, vaccination was started.

Only in-frame clones appear in the TCRdb table, and some are missing; sequencing was by immunoSEQ multiplex PCR. The data contain around 52,000 clones, around 80% of them singletons. There are 13 residues in the CDR3. Germline V CDR1 and CDR2: SGHNT, YYREEE (reference sequence). The V end lost 2 bases, the J end lost 4 bases, and 7 bases lay between the germline ends. Time point defined: week 5, during vaccination. Every vaccination contained 300 ug of the mutant IDH1 20-mer peptide and was paired with topical imiquimod. The astrocytomas were IDH1-mutant, ATRX-negative, and WHO grade 3 or 4. This clone has just a few counts. The antigen remains undetermined.

The material was PBMCs, obtained from a glioma patient whose treatment included an IDH1 peptide vaccine. The V call is TRBV5-4, the J call TRBJ1-3; a weak D match, TRBD1 (5 bases). The TCR was taken from a woman aged 40-49 years with glioma. DNA for the CDR3: TGTGCCAGCAGCTTCGGGGGAGGAAACACCATATATTTT. Translation: CASSFGGGNTIYF.